These 9 T cell receptor beta chains came from one sample sequenced in a study of T-cell reconstitution after alpha-beta-depleted transplantation in children (dated by TCRdb to about 2016). Library prep was done by PCR. Sequencing instrument: Illumina HiSeq 2500. TCR library preparation used molecular barcoding, with unique molecular identifiers applied to normalize quantification of the TCRbeta repertoire. TCRdb reprocessed the public reads (quality trimming at Q25 with fastp, clone calling with MiXCR) and kept in-frame beta chains. Here each entry gathers all rows of one CDR3 protein and keeps the most common genes and DNA. The table for this sample lists some 530,000 distinct CDR3 sequences; around 13% of them were counted only once. The biggest ten clones account for under 7% of the sample. The specimen comprised PBMCs from the stem cell graft donor, sampled from the stem cell graft. The receptors were gathered from a human donor who donated a stem cell graft to a child with combined immunodeficiency.

V usage is TRBV6-2 or TRBV6-3 and J usage is TRBJ2-1, with 8 bases aligning to TRBD1. Germline V lookup: CDR1 MNHEY, CDR2 SVGEGT. V lost 6 bases and J lost 6; bases outside the gene matches: 7. The CDR3 extends over 14 amino acids. CDR3: CASRLRTGGNEQFF. The CDR3 DNA reads as TGTGCCAGCAGACTCAGAACAGGGGGCAATGAGCAGTTCTTC.

This clonotype has at least ten counts. CDR3 region: CASSSRTSITDTQYF. CDR3 sequence (DNA): TGTGCCAGCAGCTCGAGGACTAGCATTACAGATACGCAGTATTTT. The chain recombines TRBV7-2 with TRBJ2-3, with 8 nucleotides matching TRBD2. Losses at the gene ends were 4 bases for V and 3 bases for J; bases not matched to a gene: 6. Germline V gene data show CDR1 as SGHTA and CDR2 as FQGNSA. CDR3 length: 15 residues.

This clonotype showed up just a few times. One end of the junction does not line up with germline, which may come from a read error. The V call is TRBV7-7, the J call TRBJ2-3; 7 bases align to TRBD1. CDR3 length: 17 residues. Germline lookup yields CDR1 SSHAT and CDR2 FNYEAQ (reference sequence). The CDR3 region is CASSLRPGQIGADTQYF. The CDR3, as DNA: TGTGCTAGCAGCCTCAGGCCGGGACAGATCGGCGCAGATACGCAGTATTTT. Full variable domain (outside the CDR3, taken from reference TRBV7-7 and TRBJ2-3): GAGVSQSPRYKVTKRGQDVTLRCDPISSHATLYWYQQALGQGPEFLTYFNYEAQPDKSGLPSDRFSAERPEGSISTLTIQRTEQRDSAMYRCASSLRPGQIGADTQYFGPGTRLTVL.

This clonotype was seen a handful of times. This chain connects TRBV12-3 or TRBV12-4 to TRBJ1-4, with a weak D call TRBD1 (6 bases). Trimming took off 6 bases at V and 3 bases at J, with 20 bases between the two ends. The CDR3 totals 17 residues. The DNA of the CDR3 is TGTGCCAGCAGCCCACAGGGTTGGGTTGCGTCTAATGAAAAACTGTTTTTT. Translating it yields CASSPQGWVASNEKLFF.

With regard to this clonotype: This may come from a read error, since a much larger clone is one base off. The DNA of the CDR3 is TGCGCCAGCAGCACAAACACAGATACGCAGCATTTT. Protein: CASSTNTDTQHF. The gene calls are TRBV5-1 and TRBJ2-3; no definite D call. The J call may be faulty, since TRBJ1-5 better matches the DNA end. The CDR3 contains 12 residues. Germline CDR1 is SGHRS and CDR2 is YFSETQ.

The sample holds a few counts of this clonotype. This chain joins TRBV2 and TRBJ2-1, with D tentatively TRBD1 or TRBD2 (5 bases each). Germline loops: CDR1 SNHLY, CDR2 FYNNEI. The V gene lost 6 bases and the J gene lost 0 bases, with 21 bases spanning the gap. CDR3 length: 18 amino acids. The CDR3 DNA sequence: TGTGCCAGCAGGGAACCGGGACGCCTGGGGGTCTCCTACAATGAGCAGTTCTTC. Protein sequence: CASREPGRLGVSYNEQFF.

The V gene is TRBV7-9, the J gene TRBJ2-1; 7 bases are a match to TRBD1. Germline V gene lookup returns CDR1 SEHNR and CDR2 FQNEAQ (reference sequence). This CDR3 contains 14 residues. After removal of 3 bases from V and 8 bases from J, the junction contained 7 bases not matched to a gene. The CDR3 loop reads CASSFTTGVDEQFF. In DNA form, the CDR3 reads TGTGCCAGCAGCTTCACTACAGGGGTCGATGAGCAGTTCTTC.

This clonotype has a count of ten or more. This chain uses TRBV12-3 or TRBV12-4 with TRBJ1-1; D ambiguous. This CDR3 has 11 amino acids. V lost 5 bases, J lost 12 bases, and 13 bases lay in between. The CDR3 bases are TGTGCCAGCAGTGCAGTGGGCGAAACTTTCTTT. Its translation: CASSAVGETFF.

This clonotype was found a few times. This rearrangement joins TRBV5-1 to TRBJ1-1; 10 positions match TRBD1. In germline, CDR1 is SGHRS, CDR2 YFSETQ. The CDR3 runs 14 residues. With V trimmed by 4 bases and J by 5 bases, 5 bases remained unmatched. CDR3 residues: CASSAGTGDTEAFF. The CDR3 nucleotides are TGCGCCAGCAGCGCCGGGACAGGGGATACTGAAGCTTTCTTT.